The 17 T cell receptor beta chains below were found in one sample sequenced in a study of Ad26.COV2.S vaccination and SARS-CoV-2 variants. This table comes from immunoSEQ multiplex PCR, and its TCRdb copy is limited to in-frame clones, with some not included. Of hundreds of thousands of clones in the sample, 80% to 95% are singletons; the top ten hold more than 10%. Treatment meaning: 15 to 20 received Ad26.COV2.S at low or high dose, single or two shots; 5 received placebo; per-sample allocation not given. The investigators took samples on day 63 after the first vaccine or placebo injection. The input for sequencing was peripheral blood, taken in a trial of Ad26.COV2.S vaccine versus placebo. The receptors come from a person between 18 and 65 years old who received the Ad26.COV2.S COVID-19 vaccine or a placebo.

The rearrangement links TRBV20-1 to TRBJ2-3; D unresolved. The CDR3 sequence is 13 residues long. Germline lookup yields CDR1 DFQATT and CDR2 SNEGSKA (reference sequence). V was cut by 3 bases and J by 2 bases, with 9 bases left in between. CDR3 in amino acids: CSASRQTTDTQYF. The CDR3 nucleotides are TGCAGTGCTAGTAGGCAGACCACAGATACGCAGTATTTT.

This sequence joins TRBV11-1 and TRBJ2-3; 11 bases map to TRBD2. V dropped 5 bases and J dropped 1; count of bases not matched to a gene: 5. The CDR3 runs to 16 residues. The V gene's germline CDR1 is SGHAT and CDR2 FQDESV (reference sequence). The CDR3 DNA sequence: TGTGCCAGCAGCAACGTAGCGGGAGGGGGCACAGATACGCAGTATTTT. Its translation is CASSNVAGGGTDTQYF.

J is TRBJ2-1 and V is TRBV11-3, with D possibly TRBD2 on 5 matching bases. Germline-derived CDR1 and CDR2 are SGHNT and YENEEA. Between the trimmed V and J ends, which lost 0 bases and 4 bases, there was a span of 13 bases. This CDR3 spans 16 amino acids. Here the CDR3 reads CASSLDGAVAYNEQFF. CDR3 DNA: TGTGCCAGCAGCTTAGATGGAGCGGTGGCGTACAATGAGCAGTTCTTC. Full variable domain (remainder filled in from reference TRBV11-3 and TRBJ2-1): EAGVVQSPRYKIIEKKQPVAFWCNPISGHNTLYWYLQNLGQGPELLIRYENEEAVDDSQLPKDRFSAERLKGVDSTLKIQPAELGDSAVYLCASSLDGAVAYNEQFFGPGTRLTVL.

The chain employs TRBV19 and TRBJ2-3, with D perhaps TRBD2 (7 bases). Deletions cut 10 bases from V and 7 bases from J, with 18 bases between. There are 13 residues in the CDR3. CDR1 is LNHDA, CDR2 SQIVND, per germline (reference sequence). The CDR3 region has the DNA TGTGCCACCGAGGTTGGGGGGGCAAATACGCAGTATTTT. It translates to CATEVGGANTQYF.

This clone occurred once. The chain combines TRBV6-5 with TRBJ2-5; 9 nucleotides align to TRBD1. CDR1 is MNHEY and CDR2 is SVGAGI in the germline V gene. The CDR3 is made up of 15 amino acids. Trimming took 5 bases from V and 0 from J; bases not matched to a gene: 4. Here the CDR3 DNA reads TGTGCCAGCAGTCGGTGGGACAGGGACCAAGAGACCCAGTACTTC. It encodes CASSRWDRDQETQYF.

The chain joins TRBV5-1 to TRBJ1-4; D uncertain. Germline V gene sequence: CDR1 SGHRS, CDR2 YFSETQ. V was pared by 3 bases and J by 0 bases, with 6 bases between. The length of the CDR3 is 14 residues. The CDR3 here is CASSSSTTNEKLFF. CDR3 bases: TGCGCCAGCAGCTCTAGTACAACTAATGAAAAACTGTTTTTT.

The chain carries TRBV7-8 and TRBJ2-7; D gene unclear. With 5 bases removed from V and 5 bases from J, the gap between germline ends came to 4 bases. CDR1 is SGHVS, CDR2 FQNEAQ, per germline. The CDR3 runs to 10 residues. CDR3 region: CASSVDEQYF. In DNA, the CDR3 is TGTGCCAGCAGCGTGGACGAGCAGTACTTC.

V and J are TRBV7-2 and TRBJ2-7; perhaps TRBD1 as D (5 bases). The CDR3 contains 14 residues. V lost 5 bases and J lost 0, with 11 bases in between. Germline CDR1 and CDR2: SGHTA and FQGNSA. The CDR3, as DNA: TGTGCCAGCAGCAAACCGACAGTCTCCTACGAGCAGTACTTC. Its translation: CASSKPTVSYEQYF.

CDR3 DNA: TGTGCCAGCAGTTCCGACGGAAGCTCTGGAAACACCATATATTTT. It encodes CASSSDGSSGNTIYF. The rearrangement links TRBV7-9 to TRBJ1-3; no reliable D call. Trimming took 6 bases from V and 0 from J, leaving 12 bases between them. CDR3 length: 15 residues. Germline V CDR1 and CDR2: SEHNR, FQNEAQ (reference sequence).

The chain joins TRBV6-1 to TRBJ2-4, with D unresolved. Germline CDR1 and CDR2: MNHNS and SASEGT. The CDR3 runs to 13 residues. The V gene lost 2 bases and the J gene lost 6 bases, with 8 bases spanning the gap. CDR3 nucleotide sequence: TGTGCCAGCAGTGAAAACAGAGGAAACATTCAGTACTTC. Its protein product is CASSENRGNIQYF.

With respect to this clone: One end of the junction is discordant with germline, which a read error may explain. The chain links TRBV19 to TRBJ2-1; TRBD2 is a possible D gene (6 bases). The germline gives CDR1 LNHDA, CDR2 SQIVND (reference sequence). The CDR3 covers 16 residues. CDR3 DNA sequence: TGTGCCAGTAGAATAGCGGCAATGAGCTCCTACAATGAGCAGTTCTTC. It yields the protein CASRIAAMSSYNEQFF.

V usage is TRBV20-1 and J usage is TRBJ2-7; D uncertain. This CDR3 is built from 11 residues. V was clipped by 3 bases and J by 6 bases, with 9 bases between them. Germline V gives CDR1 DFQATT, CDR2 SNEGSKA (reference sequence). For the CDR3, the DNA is TGCAGTGCTAGGAAGCCCGGCGAGCAGTACTTC. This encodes CSARKPGEQYF.

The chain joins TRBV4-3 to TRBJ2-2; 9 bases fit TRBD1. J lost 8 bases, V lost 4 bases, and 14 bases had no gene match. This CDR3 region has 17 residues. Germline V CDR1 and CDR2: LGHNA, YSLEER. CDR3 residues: CASSREFPGTGKGELFF. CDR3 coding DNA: TGCGCCAGCAGCCGAGAGTTTCCCGGGACAGGGAAAGGGGAGCTGTTTTTT.

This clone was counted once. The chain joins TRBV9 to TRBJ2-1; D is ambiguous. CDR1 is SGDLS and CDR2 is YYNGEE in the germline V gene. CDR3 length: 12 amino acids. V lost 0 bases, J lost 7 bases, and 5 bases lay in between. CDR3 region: CASSVVPNEQFF. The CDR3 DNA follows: TGTGCCAGCAGCGTAGTACCAAATGAGCAGTTCTTC.

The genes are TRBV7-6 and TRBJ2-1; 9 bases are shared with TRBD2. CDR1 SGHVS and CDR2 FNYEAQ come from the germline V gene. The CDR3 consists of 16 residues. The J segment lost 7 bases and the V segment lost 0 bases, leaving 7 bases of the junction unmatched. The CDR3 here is CASSLAVAGVVNEQFF. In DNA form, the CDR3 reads TGTGCCAGCAGCTTAGCGGTAGCGGGAGTAGTTAATGAGCAGTTCTTC.

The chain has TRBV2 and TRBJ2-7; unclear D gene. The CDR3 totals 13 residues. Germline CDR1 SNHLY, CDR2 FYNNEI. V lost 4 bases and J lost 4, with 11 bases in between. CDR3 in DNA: TGTGCCAGCAGTGGACGGATACCATACGAGCAGTACTTC. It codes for CASSGRIPYEQYF.

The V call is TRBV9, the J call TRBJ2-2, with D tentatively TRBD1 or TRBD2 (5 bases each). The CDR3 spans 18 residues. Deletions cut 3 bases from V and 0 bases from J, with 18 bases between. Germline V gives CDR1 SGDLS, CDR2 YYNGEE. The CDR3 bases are TGTGCCAGCAGCGCCGGACAACCGGAAGCGGCGAACACCGGGGAGCTGTTTTTT. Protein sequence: CASSAGQPEAANTGELFF.